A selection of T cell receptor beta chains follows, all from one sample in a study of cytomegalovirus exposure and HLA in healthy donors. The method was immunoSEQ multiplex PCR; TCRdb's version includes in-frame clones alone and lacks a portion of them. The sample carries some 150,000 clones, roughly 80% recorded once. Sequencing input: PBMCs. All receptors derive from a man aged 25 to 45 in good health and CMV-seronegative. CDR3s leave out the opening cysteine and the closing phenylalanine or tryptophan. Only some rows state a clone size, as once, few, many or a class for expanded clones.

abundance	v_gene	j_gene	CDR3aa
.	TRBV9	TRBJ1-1	ASSPYVEGTEAF
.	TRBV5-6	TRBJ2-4	ASNSGNKNIQY
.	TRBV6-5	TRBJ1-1	ASSYGGATGIEAF
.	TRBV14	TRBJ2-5	ASSQLARGETQY
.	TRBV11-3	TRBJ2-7	ASSRSERKEQY
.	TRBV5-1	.	ASSPTIGTAYEQY
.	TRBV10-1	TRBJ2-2	ASSAGGGINTGELF
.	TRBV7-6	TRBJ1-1	ASSAGQSSNTEAF
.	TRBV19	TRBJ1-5	ALEMDNQPQH
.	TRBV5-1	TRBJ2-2	ASSREVRADTGELF
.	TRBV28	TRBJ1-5	ASSSTGGTYQPQH
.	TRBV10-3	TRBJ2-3	AISPSTGRGGADTQY
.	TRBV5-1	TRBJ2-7	ASSPGQGKPYEQY
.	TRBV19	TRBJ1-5	ASTTPGGLSNQPQH
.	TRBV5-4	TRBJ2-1	ASSSPGQGSYNEQF
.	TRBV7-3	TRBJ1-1	ASSLGAQRTEAF
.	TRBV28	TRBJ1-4	ASSEAGQGNEKLF
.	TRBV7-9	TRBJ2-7	ASSPRDSSSYEQY
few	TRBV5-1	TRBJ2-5	ASSDSDSMGETQY
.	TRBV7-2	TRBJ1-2	ASRLDRAGYT
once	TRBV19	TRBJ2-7	ASSMRLAGGHEQY
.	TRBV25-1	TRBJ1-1	ASSRGRRDTEAF
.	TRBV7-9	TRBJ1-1	ASSSPGTGRIDTEAF
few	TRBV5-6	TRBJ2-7	ASSQRDRGYEQY
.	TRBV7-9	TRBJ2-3	ASSLWGETDTQY
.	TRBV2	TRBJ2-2	ASTEIRGTGELF
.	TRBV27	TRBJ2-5	ASSYAGVGREAQY
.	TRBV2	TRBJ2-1	ASSEGATPYNEQF
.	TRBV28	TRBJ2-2	ASSLTGGTGELF
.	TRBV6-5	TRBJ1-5	ASRLGQGARQPQH
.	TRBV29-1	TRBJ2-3	SVWTSGGTDTQY
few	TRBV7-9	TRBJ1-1	SSLPDRDDTEAF
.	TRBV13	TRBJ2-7	ASSLASGYEQY
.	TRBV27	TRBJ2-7	ASRLGQDGSYEQY
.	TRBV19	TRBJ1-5	ASSIEANNQPQH
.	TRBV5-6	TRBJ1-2	ASSLDPSNYGYT
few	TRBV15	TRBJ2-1	ATSRERGSDEQF
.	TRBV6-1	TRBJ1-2	ASSVTGDIRDGYT
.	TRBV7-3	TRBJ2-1	ASSALLASSSYNEQF